The 25 T cell receptor beta chains presented below share a single source sample, sequenced in a study of blood T cell repertoires in COVID-19. The data were produced by immunoSEQ multiplex PCR, yet TCRdb's version contains in-frame clones alone and is incomplete. Here the sample spans approximately 200,000 clones, less than 85% being singletons. Material for sequencing was peripheral blood. These receptors came from a woman in her forties or fifties with acute or convalescent COVID-19.

V usage is TRBV3-1 (or the pseudogene TRBV3-2) and J usage is TRBJ2-1, with unresolved D. The CDR3 contains 11 residues. Germline V gives CDR1 LGHDT, CDR2 YNNKEL (reference sequence). V lost 1 base and J lost 10, with 5 bases in between. In nucleotides, the CDR3 is TGTGCCAGCAGCCAAGGGCGGGAGCAGTTCTTC. This encodes CASSQGREQFF.

This chain joins TRBV10-2 and TRBJ2-7, with 7 bases matching TRBD1. Germline loops: CDR1 WSHSY, CDR2 SAAADI. V dropped 7 bases and J dropped 5; count of bases not matched to a gene: 14. This CDR3 has 15 amino acids. The CDR3 bases are TGCGCCAGCAACTTCCCTGGGGGACAGATCCACGAGCAGTACTTC. Protein sequence: CASNFPGGQIHEQYF.

The sample holds a few counts of this clone. The genes are TRBV7-2 and TRBJ1-2; 7 nucleotides match TRBD1. CDR1 is SGHTA, CDR2 FQGNSA, per germline. The CDR3 sequence is 14 residues long. Losses at the gene ends were 5 bases for V and 4 bases for J; bases not matched to a gene: 7. The CDR3 region has the DNA TGTGCCAGCAGCCGGACAGGTTTCGGCTATGGCTACACCTTC. This gives the protein CASSRTGFGYGYTF.

V and J are TRBV5-1 and TRBJ2-7; 9 nucleotides agree with TRBD2. The CDR3 has 16 amino acids. Germline V gives CDR1 SGHRS, CDR2 YFSETQ. J gave up 1 base and V 2 bases, and 7 bases lay outside the gene matches. CDR3: CASSFSSGELSYEQYF. CDR3 in DNA: TGCGCCAGCAGCTTCTCTAGCGGGGAGCTGTCCTACGAGCAGTACTTC.

This clone was seen only once. The chain carries TRBV5-6 and TRBJ2-1; possible D gene TRBD1, 5 bases. Trimming cost V 2 bases and J 9 bases, with 21 bases left between them. The CDR3 has 16 residues. The V gene's germline CDR1 is SGHDT and CDR2 YYEEEE. The chain's CDR3 is CASSFPSQAHLGEQFF. For the CDR3, the DNA is TGTGCCAGCAGCTTCCCGTCACAGGCCCATTTGGGTGAGCAGTTCTTC.

This chain uses TRBV5-5 with TRBJ2-7, with 7 bases aligning to TRBD2. The V gene's germline CDR1 is SGHKS and CDR2 YYEKEE (reference sequence). This CDR3 is built from 15 residues. V was clipped by 4 bases and J by 2 bases; unmatched bases: 9. The CDR3 sequence is CASSPESGRTYEQYF. The CDR3 coding sequence is TGTGCCAGCAGCCCTGAGTCCGGGAGGACCTACGAGCAGTACTTC.

The chain is built from TRBV7-9 and TRBJ1-6; D not resolved. Trimming cost V 5 bases and J 5 bases, with 4 bases left between them. CDR1 and CDR2 (germline): SEHNR, FQNEAQ (reference sequence). This CDR3 has 12 amino acids. The CDR3 coding sequence is TGTGCCAGCAGCATAAATAATTCACCCCTCCACTTT. This gives the protein CASSINNSPLHF.

The chain uses TRBV29-1 and TRBJ1-2; no clear D. Germline V CDR1 and CDR2: SQVTM, ANQGSEA. This CDR3 spans 11 amino acids. Trimming removed 1 base from V and 7 bases from J, with 7 bases in between. Written as DNA, the CDR3 is TGCAGCGTTGAAGTCGTCCTTGGCTACACCTTC. Translation gives CSVEVVLGYTF.

CDR3 sequence reads: CASSQFGGPYEQYF. As DNA, the CDR3 is TGCGCCAGCAGCCAATTCGGGGGGCCTTACGAGCAGTACTTC. The chain links TRBV4-3 to TRBJ2-7; D perhaps matches TRBD2 (7 bases). V was clipped by 2 bases and J by 4 bases, with 12 bases between them. Germline V gives CDR1 LGHNA, CDR2 YSLEER. This CDR3 region has 14 residues.

This clone showed up just once. The J gene is TRBJ2-7, the V gene TRBV7-2; possible D gene TRBD2, 7 bases. CDR3 length equals 15 residues. V was cut by 3 bases and J by 2 bases, with 14 bases left in between. The germline CDR1 and CDR2 sequences are SGHTA and FQGNSA. The CDR3 spells CASSLFGGGPYEQYF. The CDR3 bases are TGTGCCAGCAGCTTGTTTGGGGGGGGCCCCTACGAGCAGTACTTC.

This clone was detected only once. V usage is TRBV24-1 and J usage is TRBJ2-5, with D perhaps TRBD2 (7 bases). The CDR3 loop spans 15 amino acids. Trimming took 5 bases from V and 0 from J, leaving 12 bases between them. Per the germline V gene, CDR1 is KGHDR and CDR2 is SFDVKD. The CDR3 bases are TGTGCCACCAGTGGGGCGGGGGCAAACCAAGAGACCCAGTACTTC. Translated, it gives CATSGAGANQETQYF.

The chain carries TRBV21-1 and TRBJ2-7; TRBD1 is the table's D call, not checked against the DNA. TRBV21-1 counts as a pseudogene. The CDR3 is 15 residues long. The CDR3 is CARRLEGEMINEQYF. In DNA, the CDR3 is TGTGCCCGACGCCTAGAGGGGGAGATGATCAACGAGCAGTACTTC.

This clone was detected a few times. The same CDR3 is also encoded by other DNA sequences in this sample. The chain couples TRBV11-2 to TRBJ2-1; the match to TRBD2 covers 11 bases. Germline values: CDR1 SGHAT, CDR2 FQNNGV. This CDR3 contains 15 residues. V lost 2 bases, J lost 4 bases, and 1 base stayed unmatched. CDR3 DNA sequence: TGTGCCAGCAGCTTAACTAGCGGGGGTTACAATGAGCAGTTCTTC. Amino acids: CASSLTSGGYNEQFF.

This chain connects TRBV10-2 to TRBJ1-1, with TRBD1 matching over 8 bases. This CDR3 is built from 14 residues. Germline V gene lookup returns CDR1 WSHSY and CDR2 SAAADI. V trimming: 7 bases; J trimming: 4 bases; junction bases outside the gene matches: 8. CDR3 coding DNA: TGCGCCAGCAACGACAGGGGAGAGAGCACTGAAGCTTTCTTT. It translates to CASNDRGESTEAFF.

The V gene is TRBV4-1, the J gene TRBJ2-1, with TRBD2 matching over 12 bases. Germline-derived CDR1 and CDR2 are MGHRA and YSYEKL. The CDR3 is 16 residues long. Trimming removed 0 bases from V and 8 bases from J; junction bases left unmatched: 5. In nucleotides, the CDR3 is TGCGCCAGCAGCCAAGATTGGCTAGCGGGAGGGGATGAGCAGTTCTTC. Amino acid sequence: CASSQDWLAGGDEQFF.

This clone was counted only a few times. V gene TRBV5-1 combines with J gene TRBJ1-2; unclear D gene. Germline lookup yields CDR1 SGHRS and CDR2 YFSETQ. Trimming pared 4 bases from V and 8 bases from J, leaving 9 bases between. CDR3 length: 11 amino acids. CDR3 residues: CASSGLRGYTF. The DNA of the CDR3 is TGCGCCAGCAGCGGGCTCAGAGGCTACACCTTC.

This sequence joins TRBV19 and TRBJ2-7; TRBD1 matches at 7 bases. The CDR3 has 15 residues. CDR1 is LNHDA, CDR2 SQIVND, per germline (reference sequence). The V and J ends lost 2 bases and 4 bases, in that order; junction bases with no gene match: 8. CDR3 region: CASSIYLARGYEQYF. The CDR3 coding sequence is TGTGCCAGTAGTATATATCTGGCCAGGGGGTACGAGCAGTACTTC. Combining the CDR3 with reference TRBV19 and TRBJ2-7 gives the whole variable domain DGGITQSPKYLFRKEGQNVTLSCEQNLNHDAMYWYRQDPGQGLRLIYYSQIVNDFQKGDIAEGYSVSREKKESFPLTVTSAQKNPTAFYLCASSIYLARGYEQYFGPGTRLTVT.

The V gene is TRBV7-8, the J gene TRBJ2-3; 9 bases agree with TRBD2. The CDR3 is 16 amino acids. V gave up 5 bases and J gave up 3 bases; unmatched junction bases: 9. Germline CDR1 reads SGHVS; CDR2 reads FQNEAQ. The CDR3 is CASSPSGGRATDTQYF. The CDR3 DNA reads TGTGCCAGCAGCCCGTCCGGCGGGAGGGCGACAGATACGCAGTATTTT.

J is TRBJ2-3 and V is TRBV11-3, with TRBD2 matching 15 bases. V lost 4 bases, J lost 4 bases, and 12 bases stayed unmatched. CDR1 and CDR2 from the germline V gene are SGHNT and YENEEA. CDR3 length: 19 amino acids. CDR3 coding DNA: TGTGCCAGCAGCTCACGGACTAGCGGGGGGGCCTTTTCCGCAGATACGCAGTATTTT. This translates into CASSSRTSGGAFSADTQYF.

V and J are TRBV11-3 and TRBJ1-4, with D hard to call. The CDR3 consists of 16 residues. Between the trimmed V and J ends, which lost 2 bases and 8 bases, there was a span of 18 bases. Germline V gene lookup returns CDR1 SGHNT and CDR2 YENEEA. The chain's CDR3 is CASSLSVRFEGEKLFF. CDR3 nucleotide sequence: TGTGCCAGCAGCTTAAGTGTCCGTTTCGAGGGAGAAAAACTGTTTTTT.

The V gene is TRBV5-6, the J gene TRBJ2-2; tentative D call: TRBD2 (5 bases). CDR3 length: 13 residues. The ends were cut back, 4 bases at V and 6 bases at J, with 10 bases in the middle. In germline, CDR1 is SGHDT, CDR2 YYEEEE. CDR3 sequence reads: CASSPAGAGELFF. The CDR3 region has the DNA TGTGCCAGCAGCCCGGCCGGGGCCGGGGAGCTGTTTTTT.

This rearrangement joins TRBV29-1 to TRBJ1-2; 8 bases line up with TRBD1. Germline V lookup: CDR1 SQVTM, CDR2 ANQGSEA. V dropped 1 base and J dropped 7; count of bases not matched to a gene: 2. CDR3 size: 12 residues. The CDR3 protein is CSVEATGVGYTF. Written as DNA, the CDR3 is TGCAGCGTTGAAGCGACAGGGGTTGGCTACACCTTC. Based on the CDR3 plus reference TRBV29-1 and TRBJ1-2, the full variable domain is SAVISQKPSRDICQRGTSLTIQCQVDSQVTMMFWYRQQPGQSLTLIATANQGSEATYESGFVIDKFPISRPNLTFSTLTVSNMSPEDSSIYLCSVEATGVGYTFGSGTRLTVV.

The V and J genes are TRBV18 and TRBJ1-4; 7 positions agree with TRBD1. Per the germline V gene, CDR1 is KGHSH and CDR2 is LQKENI. V lost 3 bases to trimming and J lost 4 bases; unmatched junction nucleotides: 5. CDR3 size: 15 residues. The DNA for the CDR3 is TGTGCCAGCTCACCGGGACAGACCCTTAATGAAAAACTGTTTTTT. Its protein is CASSPGQTLNEKLFF. The variable domain in full, completed from reference TRBV18 and TRBJ1-4, reads NAGVMQNPRHLVRRRGQEARLRCSPMKGHSHVYWYRQLPEEGLKFMVYLQKENIIDESGMPKERFSAEFPKEGPSILRIQQVVRGDSAAYFCASSPGQTLNEKLFFGSGTQLSVL.

This chain connects TRBV15 to TRBJ2-7; 10 bases fit TRBD2. V trimming: 2 bases; J trimming: 2 bases; junction bases outside the gene matches: 3. The CDR3 runs to 15 residues. Germline lookup yields CDR1 LNHNV and CDR2 YYDKDF (reference sequence). The CDR3 region has the DNA TGTGCCACCAGCAGATCTAGCGGGGGAACCTACGAGCAGTACTTC. As protein: CATSRSSGGTYEQYF.

V is TRBV7-2 and J is TRBJ2-7, with D maybe TRBD2 (5 bases). Germline loops: CDR1 SGHTA, CDR2 FQGNSA. The germline V and J ends were trimmed by 5 bases and 2 bases, with 16 bases remaining between them. This CDR3 has 15 residues. In nucleotides, the CDR3 is TGTGCCAGCAGCCCTTCCTCGACGGGAACCTACGAGCAGTACTTC. As protein: CASSPSSTGTYEQYF.